This T cell receptor beta chain came from a study of CD8+CD57+ T cells in acquired aplastic anemia listed by TCRdb under 2018. Concerning the study at large: Extracted DNA from sorted CD4+ and CD8+ cells averaged 3.2 ug, ranging from roughly 0.19 to 27.4 ug.

Concerning this clonotype: Its antigen remains unidentified. No base quality information exists; no much larger clone differs at one position.

TCR beta VDJ combination and CDR3 sequence profiling used genomic DNA as the template. An Illumina HiSeq 2000 was the platform used for TCR repertoire sequencing. Processing in the source paper ran as follows. TRBV/TRBJ rearrangement plots, CDR3 size and DJ length profiles, and Simpson's diversity index were used to assess repertoires. Whichever DNA sequence was most abundant in the deep sequencing data was defined as the immunodominant clone. CDR3 amino acid sequences were checked for sharing across subjects and were also compared against the VDJdb database and published repertoires. The public reads were reanalyzed by TCRdb: fastp trimming at Q25, MiXCR alignment, in-frame beta chains only. Each entry merges the rows of one CDR3 protein and shows their most common DNA and genes. The V and J calls reflect TCRdb's pipeline rather than the authors' work. For this sample there are around 180,000 distinct CDR3 sequences; under 70% appear just once. Under 60% of the sample comes from the top ten.

The study deep-sequenced TCR repertoires of sorted CD4+ and CD8+ blood T cells from severe aplastic anemia patients and healthy subjects. Ficoll-Paque density gradient centrifugation was used to isolate peripheral blood mononuclear cells. Before DNA extraction, CD4+ and CD8+ T cells were sorted with FACS or magnetic beads. In the germline V gene, CDR1 corresponds to WSHSY and CDR2 to SAAADI. The trim is 6 bases for V and 3 bases for J, with a gap of 15 bases between the germline ends. Measured from the cysteine to the phenylalanine, the CDR3 is 14 residues long. Solely the CDR3 DNA is kept, with 42 bases framed from the first base. Broad study findings and their caveats: Approximately 31 CD8+ CDR3 sequences were found in both patients and controls but appeared to be highly expressed in patients and within the immunodominant clones of the patients. Between patients and healthy controls, no significant difference in CD8+ Simpson's diversity was found (P=0.060).

The V gene is TRBV10-2 and the J gene is TRBJ2-7; no D gene can be assigned with confidence. The clonotype originates from a human donor with severe aplastic anemia or a healthy control (not recorded which). The sequencing sample was made of sorted CD4+, CD8+, or CD8+CD57+ T cells (not recorded which) from PBMCs. DNA sequence: TGCGCCAGCAGAGCAGCCCCCGAGGACTACGAGCAGTACTTC. Its translation reads: CASRAAPEDYEQYF.